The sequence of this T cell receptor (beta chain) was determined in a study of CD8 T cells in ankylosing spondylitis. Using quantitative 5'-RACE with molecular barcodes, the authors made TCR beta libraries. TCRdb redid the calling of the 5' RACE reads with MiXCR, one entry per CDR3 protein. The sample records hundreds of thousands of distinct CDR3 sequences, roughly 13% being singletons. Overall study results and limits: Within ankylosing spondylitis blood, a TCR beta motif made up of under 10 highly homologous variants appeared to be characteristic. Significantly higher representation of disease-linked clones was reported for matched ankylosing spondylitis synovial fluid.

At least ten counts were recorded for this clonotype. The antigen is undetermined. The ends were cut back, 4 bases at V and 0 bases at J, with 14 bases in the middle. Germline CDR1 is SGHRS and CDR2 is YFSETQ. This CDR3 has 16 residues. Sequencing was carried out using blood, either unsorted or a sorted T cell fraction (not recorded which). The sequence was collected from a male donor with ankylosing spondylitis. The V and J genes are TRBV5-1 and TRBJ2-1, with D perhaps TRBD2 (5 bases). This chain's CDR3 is CASSTRTGSSYNEQFF. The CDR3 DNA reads TGCGCCAGCAGCACTCGGACTGGGAGCTCCTACAATGAGCAGTTCTTC.